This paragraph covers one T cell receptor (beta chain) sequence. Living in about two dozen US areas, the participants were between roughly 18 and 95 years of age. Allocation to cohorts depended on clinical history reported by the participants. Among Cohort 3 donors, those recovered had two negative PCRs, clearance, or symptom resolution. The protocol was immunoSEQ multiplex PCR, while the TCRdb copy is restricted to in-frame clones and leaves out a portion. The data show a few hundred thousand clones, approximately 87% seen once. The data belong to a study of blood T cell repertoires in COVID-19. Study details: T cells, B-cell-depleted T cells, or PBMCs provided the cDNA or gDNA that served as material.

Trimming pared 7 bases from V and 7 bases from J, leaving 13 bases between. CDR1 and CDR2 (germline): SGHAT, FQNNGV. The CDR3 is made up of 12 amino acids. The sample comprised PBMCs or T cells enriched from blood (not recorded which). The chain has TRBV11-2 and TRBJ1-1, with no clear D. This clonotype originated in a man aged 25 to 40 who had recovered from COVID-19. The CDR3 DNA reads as TGTGCCAGCATCAGGCCCGGGGATGAAGCTTTCTTT. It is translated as CASIRPGDEAFF.